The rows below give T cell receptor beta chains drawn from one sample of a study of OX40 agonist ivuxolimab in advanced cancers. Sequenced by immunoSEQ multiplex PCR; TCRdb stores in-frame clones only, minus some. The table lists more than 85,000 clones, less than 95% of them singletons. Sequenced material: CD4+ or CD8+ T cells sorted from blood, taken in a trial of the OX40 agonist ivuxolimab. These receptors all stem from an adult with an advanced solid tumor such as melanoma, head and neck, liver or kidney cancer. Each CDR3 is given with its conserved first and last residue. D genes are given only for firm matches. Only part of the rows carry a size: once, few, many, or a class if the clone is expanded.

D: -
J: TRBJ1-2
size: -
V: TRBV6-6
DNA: TGTGCCAGCAGTTACCCTGGGGGTAACTATGGCTACACCTTC
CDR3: CASSYPGGNYGYTF

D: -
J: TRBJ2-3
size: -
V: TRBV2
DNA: TGTGCCAGCACGGCTACAGATACGCAGTATTTT
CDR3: CASTATDTQYF

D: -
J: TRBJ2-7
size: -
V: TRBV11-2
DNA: TGTGCCAGCAGCTTACCGGGCGAGCAGTACTTC
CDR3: CASSLPGEQYF

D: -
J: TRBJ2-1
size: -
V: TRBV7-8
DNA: TGTGCCAGCAGCTTTCTCGGAAACTACAATGAGCAGTTCTTC
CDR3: CASSFLGNYNEQFF

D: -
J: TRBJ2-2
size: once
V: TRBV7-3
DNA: TGTGCCAGCAGCCCCGGGGAGGCCGGGGAGCTGTTTTTT
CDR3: CASSPGEAGELFF

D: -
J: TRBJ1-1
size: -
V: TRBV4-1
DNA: TGCGCCAGCAGCCAAGTCGCGGCAAAAGGCACTGAAGCTTTCTTT
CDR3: CASSQVAAKGTEAFF

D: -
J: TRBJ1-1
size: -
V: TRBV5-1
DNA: TGCGCCAGCAGCTTGGCCACCAGCATGGACACTGAAGCTTTCTTT
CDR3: CASSLATSMDTEAFF

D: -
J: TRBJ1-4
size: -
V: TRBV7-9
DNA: TGTGCCAGCAGCTTACCTAAAAAAGCAGGGTGGACTAATGAAAAACTGTTTTTT
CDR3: CASSLPKKAGWTNEKLFF

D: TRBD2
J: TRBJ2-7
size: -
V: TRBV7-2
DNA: TGTGCCAGCAGCCGACTAGCGGGAAACTACGAGCAGTACTTC
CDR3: CASSRLAGNYEQYF

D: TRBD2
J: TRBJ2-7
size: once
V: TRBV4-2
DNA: TGTGCCAGCAGCCCCCGTGGAGCGGGAGGGCCGCGAAACGAGCAGTACTTC
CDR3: CASSPRGAGGPRNEQYF

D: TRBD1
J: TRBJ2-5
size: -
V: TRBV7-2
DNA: TGTGCCAGCAGCTCGACTATTCCGGGACAGGGAGGAGAGACCCAGTACTTC
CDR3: CASSSTIPGQGGETQYF

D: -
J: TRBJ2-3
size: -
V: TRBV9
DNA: TGTGCCAGCAGCGTAGGCGCGACGAGCCCAGATACGCAGTATTTT
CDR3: CASSVGATSPDTQYF

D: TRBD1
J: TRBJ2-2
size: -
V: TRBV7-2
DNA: TGTGCCAGCAGCTCCGGGACAGCGAACACCGGGGAGCTGTTTTTT
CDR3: CASSSGTANTGELFF

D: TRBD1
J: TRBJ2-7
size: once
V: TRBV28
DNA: TGTGCCAGCAGTCGACAGGGTTACGAGCAGTACTTC
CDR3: CASSRQGYEQYF

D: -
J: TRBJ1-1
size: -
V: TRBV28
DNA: TGTGCCAGCAGTTTATTACAGGGCAGGGCTTTCTTT
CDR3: CASSLLQGRAFF

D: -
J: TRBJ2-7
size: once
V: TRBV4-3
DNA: TGCGCCAGCAGCCAAGATTCGGGCCACTACGAGCAGTACTTC
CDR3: CASSQDSGHYEQYF

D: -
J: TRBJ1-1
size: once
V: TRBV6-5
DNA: TGTGCCTCCCGCTGGAACACTGAAGCTTTCTTT
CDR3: CASRWNTEAFF

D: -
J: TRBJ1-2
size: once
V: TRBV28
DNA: TGTGCCAGCCTTGGAGGTGGGAGTTACTATGGCTACACCTTC
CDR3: CASLGGGSYYGYTF

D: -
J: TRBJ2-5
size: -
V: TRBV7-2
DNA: TGTGCCAGCCTCACGGCCCAAGAGACCCAGTACTTC
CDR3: CASLTAQETQYF

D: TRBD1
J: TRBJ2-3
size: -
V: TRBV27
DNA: TGTGCCAGCAGAGACAGGGGGCGCGTGGTAGATACGCAGTATTTT
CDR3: CASRDRGRVVDTQYF

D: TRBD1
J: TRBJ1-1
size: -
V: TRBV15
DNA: TGTGCCACCAGCACGGACAGGGCGGGTGGAGCTTTCTTT
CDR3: CATSTDRAGGAFF

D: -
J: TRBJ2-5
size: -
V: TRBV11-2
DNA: TGTGCCAGCAGCCCCACGCGGGGCGGAGGTAGCGAGACCCAGTACTTC
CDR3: CASSPTRGGGSETQYF

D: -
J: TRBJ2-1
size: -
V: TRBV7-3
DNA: TGTGCCAGCAGCGCTAGGAGAGACAATGAGCAGTTCTTC
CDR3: CASSARRDNEQFF

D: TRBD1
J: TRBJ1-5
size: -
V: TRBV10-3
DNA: TGTGCCATCAGTGATCTGGGACAGGGTAATCAGCCCCAGCATTTT
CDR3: CAISDLGQGNQPQHF

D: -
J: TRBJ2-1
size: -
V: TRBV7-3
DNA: TGTGCCAGCAGCTCCCAGGGTGGGACCCGCTACAATGAGCAGTTCTTC
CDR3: CASSSQGGTRYNEQFF

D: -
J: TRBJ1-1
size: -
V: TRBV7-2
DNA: TGTGCCAGCAACTCCCGGTTGTCTGAAGCTTTCTTT
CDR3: CASNSRLSEAFF

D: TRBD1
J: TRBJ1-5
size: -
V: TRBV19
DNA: TGTGCCAGTAGTATACAGGGGGGCAATCAGCCCCAGCATTTT
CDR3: CASSIQGGNQPQHF

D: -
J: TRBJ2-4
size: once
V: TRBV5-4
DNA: TGTGCCAGCAGCTTAGCAAGTGGGGGCAAAAACATTCAGTACTTC
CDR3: CASSLASGGKNIQYF

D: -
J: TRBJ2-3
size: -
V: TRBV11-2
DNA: TGTGCCAGCAGCCCGGGACTTAACGCAGATACGCAGTATTTT
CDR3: CASSPGLNADTQYF

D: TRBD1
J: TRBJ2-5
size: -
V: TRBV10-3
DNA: TGTGCCATCCGACCTGGGACAGAAAAAGAGACCCAGTACTTC
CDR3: CAIRPGTEKETQYF

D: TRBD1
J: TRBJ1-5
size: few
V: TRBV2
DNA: TGTGCCATCTCGGACAGGGTCAATCAGCCCCAGCATTTT
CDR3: CAISDRVNQPQHF

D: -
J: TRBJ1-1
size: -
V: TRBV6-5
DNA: TGTGCCAGCAGTTACTCGAAACAGGGTGGCACTGAAGCTTTCTTT
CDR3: CASSYSKQGGTEAFF

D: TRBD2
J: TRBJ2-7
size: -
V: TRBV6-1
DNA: TGTGCCAGCAGTGATATAGCGGGAGTTCCCTACGAGCAGTACTTC
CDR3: CASSDIAGVPYEQYF

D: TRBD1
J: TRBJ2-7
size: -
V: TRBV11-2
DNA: TGTGCCAGCAGCTTAGATTGGTCAGGGGGATCGCAGTACTTC
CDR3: CASSLDWSGGSQYF

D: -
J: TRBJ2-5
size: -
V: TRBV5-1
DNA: TGCGCCAGCAGCTTGGGGTCTGGACAGCAAGAGACCCAGTACTTC
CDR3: CASSLGSGQQETQYF

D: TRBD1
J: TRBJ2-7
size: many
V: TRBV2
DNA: TGTGCCAGCAGCCGGGACAGTTACAACGAGCAGTACTTC
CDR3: CASSRDSYNEQYF

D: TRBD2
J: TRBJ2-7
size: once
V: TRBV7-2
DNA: TGTGCCAGCAGCTCAAGGTCCCGGGGGAGGGGCGGCGAGCAGTACTTC
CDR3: CASSSRSRGRGGEQYF

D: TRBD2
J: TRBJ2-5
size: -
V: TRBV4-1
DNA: TGCGCCAGCAGCCAATCCCCGGGGACTAGCGGGGGAAAGAGAGAGACCCAGTACTTC
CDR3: CASSQSPGTSGGKRETQYF